What follows are 24 T cell receptor beta chains derived from one specimen sequenced in a study of cytotoxic CD8 clonotypes in ibrutinib-treated CLL (dated by TCRdb to the early 2020s). The library came from the immunoSEQ multiplex PCR assay. Entries here come from immuneACCESS through TCRdb and include only in-frame sequences with V and J called. Some clones fail to appear in such tables; in the studies checked, an unresolved V gene covers under half of the shortfall, and the cause of the remainder is unknown. The sample table shows about 58,000 clones, and over 60% are seen once. 43% of the sample lies in the top ten. In light of the paper, this sample's time point label describes: eleven to twelve months on ibrutinib. The source was PBMCs, collected after 12 months of ibrutinib treatment. Source of these receptors: a human donor with chronic lymphocytic leukemia.

The V call is TRBV18, the J call TRBJ2-7, with D possibly TRBD2 on 7 matching bases. Trimming took off 1 base at V and 0 bases at J, with 16 bases between the two ends. This CDR3 has 17 residues. CDR1 KGHSH and CDR2 LQKENI come from the germline V gene. The chain's CDR3 is CASSPLRGGASSYEQYF. As DNA, the CDR3 is TGTGCCAGCTCACCACTTAGGGGGGGGGCGAGCTCCTACGAGCAGTACTTC. The variable domain in full, with the rest retrieved from reference TRBV18 and TRBJ2-7, is NAGVMQNPRHLVRRRGQEARLRCSPMKGHSHVYWYRQLPEEGLKFMVYLQKENIIDESGMPKERFSAEFPKEGPSILRIQQVVRGDSAAYFCASSPLRGGASSYEQYFGPGTRLTVT.

The chain combines TRBV7-3 with TRBJ1-4; D may be TRBD1 (5 bases). Germline CDR1 reads SGHTA; CDR2 reads FQGTGA. The CDR3 consists of 14 residues. V gave up 5 bases and J gave up 9 bases, with 16 bases separating them. DNA of the CDR3: TGTGCCAGCAGCCCAGGGCCGGGGCTACAAAAACTGTTTTTT. Translated: CASSPGPGLQKLFF.

The chain employs TRBV11-2 and TRBJ1-1, with D unclear. The germline gives CDR1 SGHAT, CDR2 FQNNGV. The V end lost 1 base, the J end lost 11 bases, and 14 bases lay between the germline ends. The CDR3 is 13 residues long. The CDR3 DNA is TGTGCCAGCAGCTTAGCATCGCAGGCCATGGCTTTCTTT. This translates into CASSLASQAMAFF. The full variable domain, in which reference TRBV11-2 and TRBJ1-1 provide the parts outside the CDR3, is EAGVAQSPRYKIIEKRQSVAFWCNPISGHATLYWYQQILGQGPKLLIQFQNNGVVDDSQLPKDRFSAERLKGVDSTLKIQPAKLEDSAVYLCASSLASQAMAFFGQGTRLTVV.

The chain's CDR3 is CASSADRGSYEQYF. DNA for the CDR3: TGTGCCAGCAGCGCCGACAGGGGAAGCTACGAGCAGTACTTC. The genes are TRBV7-8 and TRBJ2-7; 8 bases are shared with TRBD1. Germline loops: CDR1 SGHVS, CDR2 FQNEAQ. The CDR3 contains 14 residues. V lost 5 bases to trimming and J lost 3 bases; unmatched junction nucleotides: 6.

The chain has TRBV28 and TRBJ2-1; 11 bases map to TRBD2. The CDR3 covers 18 residues. Losses at the gene ends were 2 bases for V and 4 bases for J; bases not matched to a gene: 10. From germline, CDR1 is MDHEN and CDR2 SYDVKM. The CDR3 region has the DNA TGTGCCAGCAGTTTAGCCCTTCTAGCGGGAGGCGGGTACAATGAGCAGTTCTTC. The encoded protein is CASSLALLAGGGYNEQFF. The complete variable domain, with remaining parts taken from reference TRBV28 and TRBJ2-1, reads DVKVTQSSRYLVKRTGEKVFLECVQDMDHENMFWYRQDPGLGLRLIYFSYDVKMKEKGDIPEGYSVSREKKERFSLILESASTNQTSMYLCASSLALLAGGGYNEQFFGPGTRLTVL.

The J gene is TRBJ2-7, the V gene TRBV15, with D maybe TRBD2 (5 bases). The V and J ends lost 4 bases and 7 bases respectively, with 17 bases between them. The CDR3 runs 14 residues. Germline values: CDR1 LNHNV, CDR2 YYDKDF (reference sequence). The CDR3 protein is CATSKAEPLSEQYF. The CDR3 DNA is TGTGCCACCAGCAAAGCGGAACCTCTCTCTGAGCAGTACTTC.

The genes are TRBV29-1 and TRBJ1-2; D might be TRBD1 (6 bases). The CDR3 covers 14 residues. Germline V lookup: CDR1 SQVTM, CDR2 ANQGSEA. V lost 0 bases and J 4 bases, leaving 12 bases between the germline ends. In DNA form, the CDR3 reads TGCAGCGTTGAAGATGGTTGGACAGTCTATGGCTACACCTTC. Amino acids: CSVEDGWTVYGYTF.

This clone showed up just once. The chain joins TRBV15 to TRBJ1-1; D gene uncertain. CDR1 and CDR2 from the germline V gene are LNHNV and YYDKDF (reference sequence). V lost 1 base and J 0 bases, leaving 9 bases between the germline ends. This CDR3 is 15 amino acids long. CDR3 amino acids: CATSRAGSMNTEAFF. The DNA of the CDR3 is TGTGCCACCAGCAGAGCTGGAAGCATGAACACTGAAGCTTTCTTT. The complete variable domain, with remaining parts taken from reference TRBV15 and TRBJ1-1, reads DAMVIQNPRYQVTQFGKPVTLSCSQTLNHNVMYWYQQKSSQAPKLLFHYYDKDFNNEADTPDNFQSRRPNTSFCFLDIRSPGLGDTAMYLCATSRAGSMNTEAFFGQGTRLTVV.

The chain recombines TRBV15 with TRBJ1-3; 8 positions agree with TRBD1. Looked up from germline, CDR1 is LNHNV and CDR2 is YYDKDF (reference sequence). J lost 8 bases, V lost 0 bases, and 6 bases had no gene match. The CDR3 is 15 amino acids. The CDR3 reads CATSRDQDRADTIYF. CDR3 DNA sequence: TGTGCCACCAGCAGAGATCAGGACAGGGCAGACACCATATATTTT.

The V and J genes are TRBV4-3 and TRBJ2-2; 14 bases match TRBD2. The CDR3 sequence is 19 residues long. CDR1 and CDR2 (germline): LGHNA, YSLEER. Losses at the gene ends were 0 bases for V and 5 bases for J; bases not matched to a gene: 8. DNA of the CDR3: TGCGCCAGCAGCCAAGATCAGCCAAGACTAGCGGGAGGGACCGGGGAGCTGTTTTTT. It codes for CASSQDQPRLAGGTGELFF.

The chain joins TRBV12-5 to TRBJ2-3, with 12 bases aligning to TRBD2. The CDR3 extends over 15 amino acids. CDR1 and CDR2 from the germline V gene are LGHNT and FRNRAP. V gave up 5 bases and J gave up 3 bases; unmatched junction bases: 3. CDR3 DNA sequence: TGTGCTAGTGGTCCCACTAGCGGGAGGACAGATACGCAGTATTTT. It specifies CASGPTSGRTDTQYF.

The genes are TRBV11-1 and TRBJ2-7; 9 bases are a match to TRBD1. The CDR3 extends over 15 amino acids. The germline gives CDR1 SGHAT, CDR2 FQDESV (reference sequence). V shed 4 bases, J shed 2 bases, and the junction held 6 bases outside the gene matches. The CDR3 DNA is TGTGCCAGCAGCTCACCCGGGACAGGGACCTACGAGCAGTACTTC. The encoded protein is CASSSPGTGTYEQYF.

Only one count was recorded for this clone. The V and J genes are TRBV7-3 and TRBJ2-5, with 8 bases lining up with TRBD1. The junction had 4 bases not matched to a gene; V was cut back by 3 bases and J by 1 base. This CDR3 is built from 15 residues. Germline V lookup: CDR1 SGHTA, CDR2 FQGTGA. The CDR3 loop reads CASSFGTGFQETQYF. Here the CDR3 DNA reads TGTGCCAGCAGCTTCGGGACAGGATTCCAAGAGACCCAGTACTTC.

This clone appeared many times. The chain links TRBV7-2 to TRBJ1-2, with D hard to call. CDR1 SGHTA and CDR2 FQGNSA come from the germline V gene. This CDR3 has 14 amino acids. The ends were cut back, 1 base at V and 4 bases at J, with 10 bases in the middle. CDR3 sequence: CASSLESVGYGYTF. In DNA, the CDR3 is TGTGCCAGCAGCTTAGAGTCAGTGGGCTATGGCTACACCTTC. The full variable domain, with the rest looked up from reference TRBV7-2 and TRBJ1-2, is GAGVSQSPSNKVTEKGKDVELRCDPISGHTALYWYRQSLGQGLEFLIYFQGNSAPDKSGLPSDRFSAERTGGSVSTLTIQRTQQEDSAVYLCASSLESVGYGYTFGSGTRLTVV.

V gene TRBV20-1 combines with J gene TRBJ2-7, with D uncertain. Trimming shortened V by 6 bases and J by 5 bases, and 11 bases separated the two germline ends. From germline, CDR1 is DFQATT and CDR2 SNEGSKA (reference sequence). The CDR3 consists of 11 residues. The CDR3 is CSAGFTDEQYF. DNA of the CDR3: TGCAGTGCAGGATTCACGGACGAGCAGTACTTC.

This clone was observed a single time. The chain combines TRBV30 with TRBJ1-5; D is perhaps TRBD1 (5 bases). V shed 1 base and J shed 7 bases, with 11 bases lying between them. The CDR3 is 13 amino acids. Looked up from germline, CDR1 is GTSNPN and CDR2 is SVGIG (reference sequence). The CDR3 is CAWSGAGMQPQHF. The CDR3 DNA is TGTGCCTGGAGTGGGGCAGGGATGCAGCCCCAGCATTTT.

This chain connects TRBV2 to TRBJ1-2; D remains unclear. Germline CDR1 reads SNHLY; CDR2 reads FYNNEI. V was shortened by 4 bases and J by 4 bases, with 13 bases between the two germline ends. The CDR3 consists of 14 residues. The DNA for the CDR3 is TGTGCCAGCAGTGTATCACGGGGTACCTATGGCTACACCTTC. Translating it yields CASSVSRGTYGYTF.

A few counts support this clone. CDR3 sequence (DNA): TGCAGCGTTGTTCGGGACAAAGTCACAGATACGCAGTATTTT. This codes for CSVVRDKVTDTQYF. The rearrangement uses TRBV29-1 and TRBJ2-3; D may be TRBD1 (6 bases). The germline V and J ends were trimmed by 4 bases and 2 bases, with 13 bases remaining between them. This CDR3 spans 14 amino acids. The germline V gene encodes CDR1 SQVTM and CDR2 ANQGSEA.

The CDR3 sequence is CASSFHLGETQYF. The CDR3 region has the DNA TGTGCCAGCAGCTTTCACCTCGGAGAGACCCAGTACTTC. The chain uses TRBV11-2 and TRBJ2-5; D gene unclear. Trimming stripped 3 bases from V and 4 bases from J, with 9 bases between. The V gene's germline CDR1 is SGHAT and CDR2 FQNNGV. The CDR3 consists of 13 residues.

The chain couples TRBV7-6 to TRBJ2-1; 10 bases line up with TRBD2. The trim removed 5 bases at V and 5 bases at J, leaving 9 bases unmatched. Germline V gives CDR1 SGHVS, CDR2 FNYEAQ. The CDR3 is 16 amino acids. CDR3: CASSLPASGSHNEQFF. The CDR3 DNA reads as TGTGCCAGCAGCCTCCCGGCTAGCGGGAGTCACAATGAGCAGTTCTTC.

This chain connects TRBV18 to TRBJ2-5, with a possible D match to TRBD1 (6 bases). Germline assignment: CDR1 KGHSH and CDR2 LQKENI. The V end was cut by 6 bases, the J end by 4 bases, with 12 bases between. The CDR3 spans 13 residues. Here the CDR3 DNA reads TGTGCCAGCTCTTTACAGGGTGGAGAGACCCAGTACTTC. Translation gives CASSLQGGETQYF.

V is TRBV5-6 and J is TRBJ1-6, with TRBD1 identical over 7 bases. Germline assignment: CDR1 SGHDT and CDR2 YYEEEE. V lost 4 bases to trimming and J lost 4 bases; unmatched junction nucleotides: 2. The CDR3 has 14 residues. DNA of the CDR3: TGTGCCAGCAGCCGGACAGGTTATAATTCACCCCTCCACTTT. It is translated as CASSRTGYNSPLHF.

This clone was counted a few times. J is TRBJ1-5 and V is TRBV2, with TRBD1 identical over 9 bases. The CDR3 runs 15 residues. V was clipped by 7 bases and J by 6 bases; unmatched bases: 10. CDR1 is SNHLY, CDR2 FYNNEI, per germline. The CDR3 spells CASTPRGTGRQPQHF. The CDR3 region has the DNA TGTGCCAGCACCCCGAGGGGGACAGGGCGTCAGCCCCAGCATTTT.

The chain couples TRBV11-2 to TRBJ1-1; D gene unclear. Germline lookup yields CDR1 SGHAT and CDR2 FQNNGV. V lost 5 bases and J lost 11, with 15 bases in between. CDR3 length: 12 amino acids. The CDR3 nucleotides are TGTGCCAGCAGCGCTCGCCGGGAGGTGGCTTTCTTT. It translates to CASSARREVAFF.